Listed here is a single T cell receptor beta chain. Its antigen is not identified. Some clones are missing from TCRdb's copy, which holds only in-frame ones; the method was immunoSEQ multiplex PCR. Here the sample spans some 110,000 clones, around nine tenths being singletons. Trimming cost V 1 base and J 5 bases; bases outside gene matches: 5. CDR1 SGHRS and CDR2 YFSETQ come from the germline V gene. The CDR3 loop spans 15 amino acids. This sample was included in a study of graft-versus-host responses after intestinal transplantation. The sample in question was unstimulated CD4+ T cells sorted from spleen or lymph node cells, obtained before intestinal transplant. V is TRBV5-1 and J is TRBJ2-1, with TRBD1 matching 8 bases. This receptor was taken from a human donor who received an intestinal transplant. This chain's CDR3 is CASSLLDRAHNEQFF. The CDR3 nucleotides are TGCGCCAGCAGCTTGTTGGACAGGGCCCACAATGAGCAGTTCTTC.